The present TCR beta chain was sequenced within a study of blood T cell repertoires in COVID-19. Study in general: Samples taken during acute and convalescent COVID-19 were collected in the United States, Italy and Spain.

Authors' processing steps: The authors estimated nucleated cell counts from reference gene primer amplification. Sequenced by immunoSEQ multiplex PCR; TCRdb stores in-frame clones only, minus some. V and J calls and clone size come straight from that table; D and trimming were deduced from the DNA. The sample has hundreds of thousands of clones; 65% to 90% are singletons. The CDR3 spans 17 residues. Germline CDR1 GTSNPN, CDR2 SVGIG (reference sequence). V lost 3 bases and J 2 bases, leaving 23 bases between the germline ends. The sample comprised PBMCs or T cells enriched from blood (not recorded which). V gene TRBV30 combines with J gene TRBJ2-7; maybe TRBD2 (7 bases). The receptor's source is a woman aged 25-40 years who had been exposed to COVID-19. CDR3 protein: CAWSPNMARGPPYEQYF. The CDR3, as DNA: TGTGCCTGGAGCCCCAATATGGCGCGGGGGCCCCCCTACGAGCAGTACTTC.